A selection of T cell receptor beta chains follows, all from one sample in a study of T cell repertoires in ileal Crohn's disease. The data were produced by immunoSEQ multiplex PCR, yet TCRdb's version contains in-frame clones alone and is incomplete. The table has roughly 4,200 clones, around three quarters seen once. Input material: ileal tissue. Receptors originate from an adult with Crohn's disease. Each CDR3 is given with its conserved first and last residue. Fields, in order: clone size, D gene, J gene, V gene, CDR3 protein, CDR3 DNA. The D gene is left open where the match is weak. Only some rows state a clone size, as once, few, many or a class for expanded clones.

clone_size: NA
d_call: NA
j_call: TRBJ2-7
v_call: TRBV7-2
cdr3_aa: CASSPQGGVRYEQYF
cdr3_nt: TGTGCCAGCAGCCCCCAGGGCGGGGTGAGGTACGAGCAGTACTTC

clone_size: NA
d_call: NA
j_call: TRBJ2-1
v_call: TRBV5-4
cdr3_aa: CASSLGGLDNEQFF
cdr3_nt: TGTGCCAGCAGCTTGGGGGGCTTGGACAATGAGCAGTTCTTC

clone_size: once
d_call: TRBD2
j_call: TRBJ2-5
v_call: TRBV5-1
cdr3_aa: CASSLNAGSGGQETQYF
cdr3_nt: TGCGCCAGCAGCTTGAATGCGGGGAGCGGGGGCCAAGAGACCCAGTACTTC

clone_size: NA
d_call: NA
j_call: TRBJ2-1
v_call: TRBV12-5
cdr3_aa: CASGSGTRLEQFF
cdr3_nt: TGTGCTAGTGGTTCGGGGACTCGTTTAGAGCAGTTCTTC

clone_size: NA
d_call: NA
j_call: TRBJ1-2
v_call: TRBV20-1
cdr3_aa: CRGEGSHTF
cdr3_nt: TGCAGGGGGGAAGGTTCTCACACCTTC

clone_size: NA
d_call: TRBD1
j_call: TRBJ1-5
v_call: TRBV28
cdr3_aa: CASRKGRTGRNQPQHF
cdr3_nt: TGTGCCAGCAGAAAGGGGCGGACAGGTCGCAATCAGCCCCAGCATTTT

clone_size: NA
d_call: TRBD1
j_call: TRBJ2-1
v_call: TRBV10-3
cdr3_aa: CAISPMTGGSWNEQFF
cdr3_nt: TGTGCCATCAGTCCCATGACAGGGGGCTCGTGGAATGAGCAGTTCTTC

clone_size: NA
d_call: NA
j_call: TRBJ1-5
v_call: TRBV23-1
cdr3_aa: CASSQYPGPRGSNQPQHF
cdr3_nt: TGCGCCAGCAGTCAATATCCAGGCCCGAGGGGTAGCAATCAGCCCCAGCATTTT

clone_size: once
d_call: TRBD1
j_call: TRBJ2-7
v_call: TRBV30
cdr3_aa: CAWSGTGYEQYF
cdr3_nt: TGTGCCTGGAGCGGGACAGGGTACGAGCAGTACTTC

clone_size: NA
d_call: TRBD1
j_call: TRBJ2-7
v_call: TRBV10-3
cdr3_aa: CAISEWGTGSREQYF
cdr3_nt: TGTGCCATCAGTGAGTGGGGGACAGGGTCGAGGGAGCAGTACTTC

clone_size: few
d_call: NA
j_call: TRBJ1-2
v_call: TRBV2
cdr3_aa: CASSREQNYGYTF
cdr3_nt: TGTGCCAGCAGTAGGGAACAGAACTATGGCTACACCTTC